This T cell receptor (beta chain) was recovered during a study of cytomegalovirus exposure and HLA in healthy donors. Study results and limitations: There was a cluster of highly shared sequence variants that was likely a sequencing artifact.

This clone was seen once. The antigen is unknown. Amplification used 60 Vbeta primers and 13 Jbeta primers. The repertoire was sequenced with immunoSEQ multiplex PCR; TCRdb's copy has only in-frame clones and lacks some. Altogether roughly 170,000 clones are present, roughly 82% being singletons, with the ten largest covering 1% to 1.5%. The sample comprised PBMCs. The source is a girl between 2 and 10 years old in good health and CMV-seropositive.

The CDR3 DNA reads as TGCAGCGTCCGAGGGGGCACTAACTATGGCTACACCTTC. Translated, it gives CSVRGGTNYGYTF. The rearrangement uses TRBV29-1 and TRBJ1-2; 7 bases agree with TRBD1. Germline CDR1 SQVTM, CDR2 ANQGSEA. V lost 6 bases, J lost 0 bases, and 4 bases stayed unmatched. The CDR3 is 13 amino acids.